This TCR beta chain was retrieved from a study of T cell responses to AZD1222 COVID-19 vaccine (dated by TCRdb to about 2021). Turning to the overall study: TCR sequencing covered fewer than 250 trial participants: 200 to 220 given two doses of AZD1222 and about 26 given two doses of MenACWY control vaccine. Enrollment into the trials was organized by age into subgroups of 18-55, 56-69 and 70-plus years, and those subgroups contained approximately 150, 30 and 60 TCR-sequenced participants, respectively.

The CDR3 regions of human TCRbeta chains were analyzed by immunosequencing. The authors' pipeline ran thus. TCRs in the repertoires were compared against a reference library of SARS-CoV-2-specific TCRs that had been generated with the MIRA antigen-specificity platform. Breadth was defined as the fraction of unique TCRs that were SARS-CoV-2-associated. Depth was defined as the fraction of total T cells that were SARS-CoV-2-associated. Using the MIRA data, each spike-specific TCR was assigned both to the spike region to which the TCR was reactive and to a CD4 or CD8 class. Log10-transformed breadth and depth values were compared by one-way ANOVA with Sidak's multiple comparisons tests. Here the immuneACCESS table is served through TCRdb, limited to in-frame sequences with V and J called. Missing clones are a known gap in these copies; in checked studies unresolved V genes cover under half, and the rest lacks a known reason. That table gives V, J and clone size, and the DNA gave D and trimming. The sample table contains under 150,000 clones; only one count was recorded for around 93% of them. The ten largest clones capture about 3.7% of the sample.

With regard to this clone: This receptor's antigen is unknown. Within one base of it there is no much larger clone, and no base qualities were kept.

From the cysteine through the phenylalanine, the CDR3 covers 15 amino acids. Only the CDR3 DNA stays, 45 bases, in frame from base 1. Trimming takes 3 bases from V and 1 base from J, and the germline ends sit 10 bases apart. According to the germline V gene, CDR1 reads SGHTA and CDR2 reads FQGNSA. Study-wide conclusions, independent of this receptor: Because no samples from the day 14 peak response were available, repertoires could be characterized only after the peak T cell response. Conclusions about previously exposed vaccinees are limited, since just 6 or 7 AZD1222 recipients were seropositive for SARS-CoV-2 at baseline. Reportedly, close to half of the unique spike-specific TCRs recognized epitopes lying outside the regions that are mutated in the B.1.351 and B.1.1.7 variants. A significant rise in spike-specific TCR breadth and depth was observed after two AZD1222 doses relative to day 0 and relative to MenACWY recipients. The vaccine-associated CD4 TCRs covered the entire spike protein, and the dominant responses fell in regions 160-218 and 743-854. The 56-69-year group was small, and its depth increase did not reach significance, likely because of low power. Participants were mostly white British, with more females than males. The authors suggested clonal diversity may have been underestimated.

The meaning of the sample's time point label: about 28 days (+/-7) after the second vaccine dose. AZD1222 recipients whose second dose came at about 4 weeks and those whose second dose came at about 12 weeks were combined into one group, since spike-specific TCR depth and breadth did not differ between the two schedules. The vaccinee samples were drawn from two UK trials, COV001 and COV002, one of which was a single-blind randomized controlled phase 2/3 trial testing AZD1222 (ChAdOx1 nCoV-19) in healthy adults. For TCRbeta chain sequencing, PBMC samples were collected from trial participants at day 0 and at day 28 after the second dose.

Here the chain combines TRBV7-2 and TRBJ1-5; a tentative D match to TRBD1 spans 6 bases. The source of this sequence is an adult who received the AZD1222 COVID-19 vaccine. This material consisted of peripheral blood, taken 28 days after the second AZD1222 dose. The CDR3 here reads CASSFTGMSNQPQHF. The DNA sequence follows: TGTGCCAGCAGCTTTACAGGGATGAGCAATCAGCCCCAGCATTTT.